This TCR beta chain came from a study of T cells in localized non-small cell lung cancer (dated by TCRdb to about 2020). Background on the whole study: T cell repertoires of 236 early-stage NSCLC patients were analyzed, with tumors being compared against uninvolved tumor-adjacent lungs. The cohort was made up of 236 treatment-naive NSCLC patients whose localized lung tumors had been resected. The mean age of the NSCLC patients was roughly 70 years, with 120 to 150 men and 100 to 110 women. What the research found in general, with its limitations: Of the top 100 tumor clones, a median of roughly 60 were detected in paired uninvolved adjacent lung; 28 were also among that lung's top 100. Because the study design was exploratory, TCR variables were selected using unadjusted p-values without false-discovery rate correction. Higher T cell density in blood was associated with longer overall survival, whereas higher clonality in adjacent lung was associated with shorter survival. Because multi-region tumor sequencing was not performed, intratumor heterogeneity could not be ruled out. Uninvolved tumor-adjacent lung showed the highest T cell clonality, higher than tumor, which suggests more focused antigenic responses in the uninvolved tumor-adjacent lung.

V is reduced by 0 bases and J by 2 bases, leaving a spacing of 4 bases between them. Counted from cysteine to phenylalanine, this CDR3 has 14 amino acids. Of all the DNA, just the CDR3 is kept, 42 bases in frame from base 1. In the germline V gene, CDR1 corresponds to MNHEY and CDR2 to SVGAGI. In the case of this clone: Its antigen is not yet known. Within one base of it there is no much larger clone, and no base qualities were kept.

TCR beta CDR3 regions were sequenced from DNA using the immunoSEQ Assay. Turning to the authors' computational methods: T cell density was computed as TCR beta template counts normalized to usable DNA estimated by amplifying housekeeping genes. Richness was estimated with the preseqR package, extrapolating to 400,000 templates for PBMC samples and 120,000 templates for tissue samples. Clonality was defined by subtracting Pielou's evenness from one. Tissue-enriched TCRs were identified by differential abundance testing using productive amino-acid clonotypes, minimum total count 5 and alpha 0.1. The Jaccard Index and the Morisita Overlap Index were used to measure repertoire overlap between compartments. GLIPH clustered TCR beta CDR3s with public tetramer-defined viral CDR3s; viral motifs required at least three viral sequences plus V-gene enrichment. Here the immuneACCESS table is served through TCRdb, limited to in-frame sequences with V and J called. Missing clones are a known gap in these copies; in checked studies unresolved V genes cover under half, and the rest lacks a known reason. V and J calls and clone size are copied from that table; D and trimming were computed from the DNA. This sample lists some 10,000 clones; 85% were detected once. Together, the top ten hold 8.6% of the sample.

At diagnosis, tumor, uninvolved tumor-adjacent lung and peripheral blood were collected and then preserved as a mix of FFPE and fresh-frozen material. Blood samples were analyzed as peripheral blood mononuclear cells for TCR repertoire profiling. This sequence originates from a male donor older than 55 with stage III lung adenocarcinoma. This specimen consisted of peripheral blood, obtained before any cancer treatment. This receptor chain uses TRBV6-5 and TRBJ1-4; the D segment cannot be called with confidence. The encoded CDR3 is CASSYSVTNEKLFF. The bases are TGTGCCAGCAGTTACTCAGTTACTAATGAAAAACTGTTTTTT.